This T cell receptor beta chain was identified during a study of T cells in Graves' hyperthyroidism and ophthalmopathy. The wider study: Peripheral blood was secured at the point of initial diagnosis, before any treatment.

V lost 3 bases and J lost 6; bases outside the gene matches: 7. The CDR3 runs to 14 residues. Germline V gives CDR1 LGHDT, CDR2 YNNKEL (reference sequence). For ophthalmopathy patients, the Clinical Activity Score was at least 3 and the NOSPECS grade at least 4; duration was under 3 months. This clonotype was recorded at least ten times. From RNA transcripts, TCR beta CDR3 regions were amplified. Carried out on the TCR CDR3, a first-round RT-PCR used the HTBI primer set. TCRdb processed the multiplex PCR reads anew with MiXCR; each CDR3 protein has one entry. The profile shows around 620,000 distinct CDR3 sequences, 13% to 15% of them singletons.

Sequencing was performed on blood. This sequence joins TRBV3-1 and TRBJ2-7, with 8 bases matching TRBD2. The receptor's source is a woman aged 18-29 years with Graves' ophthalmopathy. The CDR3 spells CASSHGGVYGEQYF. The DNA of the CDR3 is TGTGCCAGCAGCCACGGGGGGGTATATGGCGAGCAGTACTTC.